Below, 8 T cell receptor beta chains from the same sample are listed, as sequenced in a study of OX40 agonist ivuxolimab in advanced cancers. Repertoires were generated with immunoSEQ multiplex PCR, while TCRdb's copy carries only in-frame clones and drops some. Among 95,000 to 150,000 clones listed, about 94% were seen once. The input for sequencing was CD4+ or CD8+ T cells sorted from blood, taken in a trial of the OX40 agonist ivuxolimab. The receptor source for this set is an adult with an advanced solid tumor such as melanoma, head and neck, liver or kidney cancer.

The chain carries TRBV30 and TRBJ1-2; 10 bases fit TRBD1. CDR3 length: 13 amino acids. The V gene's germline CDR1 is GTSNPN and CDR2 SVGIG (reference sequence). With 6 bases clipped from V and 8 bases from J, the junction kept 9 bases outside the gene matches. The DNA of the CDR3 is TGTGCCTGTCCGAGGGACAGGGGAGAAGGCTACACCTTC. This translates into CACPRDRGEGYTF.

V and J are TRBV15 and TRBJ1-1, with 8 bases lining up with TRBD1. V was clipped by 1 base and J by 2 bases; unmatched bases: 3. The CDR3 contains 15 residues. In germline, CDR1 is LNHNV, CDR2 YYDKDF (reference sequence). CDR3 DNA: TGTGCCACCAGCAGAGGACAGGGGCGTAACACTGAAGCTTTCTTT. It is translated as CATSRGQGRNTEAFF.

In DNA, the CDR3 is TGCAGTGCTAGAGGGGCGGGGGAGCAGTACTTC. This translates into CSARGAGEQYF. The chain links TRBV20-1 to TRBJ2-7, with D possibly being TRBD2 (6 bases). The CDR3 extends over 11 amino acids. CDR1 and CDR2 (germline): DFQATT, SNEGSKA (reference sequence). V shed 1 base and J shed 7 bases, with 8 bases lying between them.

V and J are TRBV9 and TRBJ1-2; no clear D gene. Germline CDR1 and CDR2: SGDLS and YYNGEE. Trimming shortened V by 0 bases and J by 5 bases, and 8 bases separated the two germline ends. The CDR3 sequence is 13 residues long. CDR3 nucleotides: TGTGCCAGCAGCGTAGTGTCAGGATATGGCTACACCTTC. As protein: CASSVVSGYGYTF.

The chain joins TRBV9 to TRBJ2-1; TRBD1 matches at 7 bases. The CDR3 is 15 residues long. J lost 3 bases, V lost 3 bases, and 6 bases had no gene match. In germline, CDR1 is SGDLS, CDR2 YYNGEE. This CDR3 reads CASSATGTVYNEQFF. The CDR3 DNA reads TGTGCCAGCAGCGCTACCGGGACAGTCTACAATGAGCAGTTCTTC.

The chain carries TRBV18 and TRBJ1-4, with D perhaps TRBD1 (5 bases). The V and J ends lost 1 base and 7 bases respectively, with 19 bases between them. Looked up from germline, CDR1 is KGHSH and CDR2 is LQKENI. The CDR3 is 17 amino acids. CDR3 amino acids: CASSPQSPGHGVEKLFF. DNA for the CDR3: TGTGCCAGCTCACCACAATCACCGGGGCACGGGGTTGAAAAACTGTTTTTT. Based on the CDR3 plus reference TRBV18 and TRBJ1-4, the full variable domain is NAGVMQNPRHLVRRRGQEARLRCSPMKGHSHVYWYRQLPEEGLKFMVYLQKENIIDESGMPKERFSAEFPKEGPSILRIQQVVRGDSAAYFCASSPQSPGHGVEKLFFGSGTQLSVL.

The CDR3 bases are TGTGCCAGCAGTGCCGACAGGGGGTACTACACCTTC. Translation: CASSADRGYYTF. The chain links TRBV2 to TRBJ1-2, with 9 bases lining up with TRBD1. J gave up 10 bases and V 4 bases, and 4 bases lay outside the gene matches. Germline assignment: CDR1 SNHLY and CDR2 FYNNEI. The CDR3 extends over 12 amino acids.

The V and J genes are TRBV6-6 and TRBJ2-7, with 9 bases aligning to TRBD2. V gave up 1 base and J gave up 6 bases; unmatched junction bases: 7. This CDR3 is 15 amino acids long. Germline CDR1 MNHNY, CDR2 SVGAGI (reference sequence). The CDR3 coding sequence is TGTGCCAGCAGTTACTTACCGGGACTAGCAGCCGAGCAGTACTTC. Its translation: CASSYLPGLAAEQYF.